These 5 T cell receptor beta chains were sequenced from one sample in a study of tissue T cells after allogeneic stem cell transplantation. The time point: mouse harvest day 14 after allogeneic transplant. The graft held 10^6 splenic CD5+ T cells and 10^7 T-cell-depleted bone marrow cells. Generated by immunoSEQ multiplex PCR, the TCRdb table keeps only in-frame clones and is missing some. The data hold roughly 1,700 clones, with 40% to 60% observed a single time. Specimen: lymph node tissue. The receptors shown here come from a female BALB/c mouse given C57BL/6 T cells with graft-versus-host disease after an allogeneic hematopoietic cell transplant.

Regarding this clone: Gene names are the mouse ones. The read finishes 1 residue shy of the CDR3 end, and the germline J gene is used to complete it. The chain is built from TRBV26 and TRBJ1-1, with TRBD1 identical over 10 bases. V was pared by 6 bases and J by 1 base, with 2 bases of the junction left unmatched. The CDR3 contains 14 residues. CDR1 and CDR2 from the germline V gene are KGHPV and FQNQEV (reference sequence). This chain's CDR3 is CASRRTGGNTEVFF. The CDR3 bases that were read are TGTGCCAGCAGGCGGACAGGGGGAAACACAGAAGTCTTC.

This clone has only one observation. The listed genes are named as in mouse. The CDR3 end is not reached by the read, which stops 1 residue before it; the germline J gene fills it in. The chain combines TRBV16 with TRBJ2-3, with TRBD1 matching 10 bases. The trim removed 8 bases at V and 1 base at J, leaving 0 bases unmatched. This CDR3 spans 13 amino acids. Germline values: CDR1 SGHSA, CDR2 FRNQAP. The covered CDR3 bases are TGTGCAAGCGGACAGGGGGGTGCAGAAACGCTGTAT. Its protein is CASGQGGAETLY. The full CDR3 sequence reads CASGQGGAETLYF.

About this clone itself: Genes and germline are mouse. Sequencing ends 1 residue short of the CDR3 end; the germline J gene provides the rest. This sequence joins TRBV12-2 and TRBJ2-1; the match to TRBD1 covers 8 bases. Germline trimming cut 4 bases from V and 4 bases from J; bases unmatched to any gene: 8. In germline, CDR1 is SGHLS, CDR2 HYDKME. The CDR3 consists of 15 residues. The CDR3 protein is CASSPTGGFYAEQFF. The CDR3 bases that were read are TGTGCCAGCTCCCCTACAGGGGGGTTTTATGCTGAGCAGTTC.

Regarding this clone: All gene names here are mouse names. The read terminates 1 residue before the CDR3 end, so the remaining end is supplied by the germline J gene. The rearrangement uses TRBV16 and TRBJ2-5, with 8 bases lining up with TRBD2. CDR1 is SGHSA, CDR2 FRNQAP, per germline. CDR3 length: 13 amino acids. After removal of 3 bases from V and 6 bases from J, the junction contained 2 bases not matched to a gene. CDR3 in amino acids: CASSFRGGDTQYF. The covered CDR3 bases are TGTGCAAGCAGCTTTAGGGGGGGCGACACCCAGTAC. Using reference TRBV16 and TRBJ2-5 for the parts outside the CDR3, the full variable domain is NAGVIQTPRHKVTGKGQEATLWCEPISGHSAVFWYRQTIVQGLEFLTYFRNQAPIDDSGMPKERFSAQMPNQSHSTLKIQSTQPQDSAVYLCASSFRGGDTQYFGPGTRLLVL.

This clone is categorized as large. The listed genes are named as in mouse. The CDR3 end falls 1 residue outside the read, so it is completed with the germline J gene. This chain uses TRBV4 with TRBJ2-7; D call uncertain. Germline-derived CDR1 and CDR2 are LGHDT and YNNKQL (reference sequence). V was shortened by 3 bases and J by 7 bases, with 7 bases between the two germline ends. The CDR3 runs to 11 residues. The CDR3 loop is CASSYLLEQYF. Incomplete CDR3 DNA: TGTGCCAGCAGCTACCTCTTGGAACAGTAC.